The 10 T cell receptor beta chains below all came from one sample that was sequenced in a study of blood T cell repertoires in COVID-19. TCRdb keeps only in-frame clones here, not all; method: immunoSEQ multiplex PCR. The table includes some 250,000 clones, 83% detected once. The specimen was peripheral blood. The receptors originated from a man aged 35-49 years with active or convalescent COVID-19.

The chain joins TRBV28 to TRBJ2-5; no firm D call. The CDR3 has 14 residues. V lost 1 base, J lost 2 bases, and 8 bases lay in between. Germline assignment: CDR1 MDHEN and CDR2 SYDVKM. CDR3 sequence: CASSLFGSQETQYF. The CDR3 nucleotides read TGTGCCAGCAGTTTATTTGGCAGTCAAGAGACCCAGTACTTC.

The V and J genes are TRBV10-3 and TRBJ1-6, with TRBD1 matching over 8 bases. V was pared by 7 bases and J by 0 bases, with 5 bases of the junction left unmatched. Germline CDR1 is ENHRY and CDR2 is SYGVKD. The CDR3 covers 16 residues. In DNA, the CDR3 is TGTGCCATCACCGCGGACAGGGACTCCTATAATTCACCCCTCCACTTT. Translation gives CAITADRDSYNSPLHF.

The rearrangement links TRBV11-3 to TRBJ2-3; D unclear. In germline, CDR1 is SGHNT, CDR2 YENEEA. The CDR3 is 15 amino acids. V was shortened by 0 bases and J by 4 bases, with 11 bases between the two germline ends. The CDR3 sequence is CASSLDMAGPDTQYF. The CDR3 nucleotides read TGTGCCAGCAGCTTAGATATGGCAGGTCCAGATACGCAGTATTTT.

The chain carries TRBV5-1 and TRBJ2-3, with TRBD2 matching over 12 bases. V shed 4 bases, J shed 1 base, and the junction held 7 bases outside the gene matches. The CDR3 extends over 17 amino acids. Germline V gene lookup returns CDR1 SGHRS and CDR2 YFSETQ. The CDR3 region has the DNA TGCGCCAGCAGCCAAGGACTAGCGGGGAAGGGCACAGATACGCAGTATTTT. This codes for CASSQGLAGKGTDTQYF.

The rearrangement uses TRBV10-3 and TRBJ2-1; D is perhaps TRBD2 (6 bases). Germline V lookup: CDR1 ENHRY, CDR2 SYGVKD. This CDR3 is 13 amino acids long. The V and J ends lost 4 bases and 8 bases respectively, with 12 bases between them. CDR3 in DNA: TGTGCCATCAGTGGGGGGGTCACATATGAGCAGTTCTTC. It translates to CAISGGVTYEQFF.

The rearrangement joins TRBV24-1 to TRBJ1-1, with D hard to call. Germline CDR1 reads KGHDR; CDR2 reads SFDVKD. The CDR3 is 12 amino acids. Trimming left V 5 bases short and J 7 bases short, with 10 bases between. The CDR3 loop reads CATSASGDEAFF. The CDR3 nucleotides read TGTGCCACCAGTGCTAGCGGGGATGAAGCTTTCTTT.

In its sample, this clone was seen once. The rearrangement joins TRBV27 to TRBJ2-7; the match to TRBD2 covers 8 bases. The CDR3 length is 14 residues. V was pared by 0 bases and J by 2 bases, with 0 bases of the junction left unmatched. Germline assignment: CDR1 MNHEY and CDR2 SMNVEV (reference sequence). CDR3 sequence reads: CASSLSGRAYEQYF. In DNA, the CDR3 is TGTGCCAGCAGTTTATCCGGGAGGGCCTACGAGCAGTACTTC.

This chain joins TRBV11-2 and TRBJ2-1; 9 bases map to TRBD1. The CDR3 spans 15 residues. The V segment lost 3 bases and the J segment 3 bases; nucleotides outside the gene matches: 3. CDR1 and CDR2 from the germline V gene are SGHAT and FQNNGV. CDR3: CASSFDRGDYNEQFF. The CDR3 coding sequence is TGTGCCAGCAGCTTCGACAGGGGGGACTACAATGAGCAGTTCTTC.

This chain connects TRBV1 to TRBJ1-5; the table names TRBD1, a call not compared with the DNA. TRBV1 is given as a pseudogene. The CDR3 totals 19 residues. CDR3 nucleotides: TGCACCAGCAGCCAAGAAGGTATATGGAACAGGGAAAAAGTTCAGCCCCAGCATTTT. Amino acid sequence: CTSSQEGIWNREKVQPQHF.

The V gene is TRBV18, the J gene TRBJ2-5; TRBD1 matches 7 bases. Unmatched junction bases numbered 9, after V lost 3 bases and J lost 5 bases. Germline V gene data show CDR1 as KGHSH and CDR2 as LQKENI. The CDR3 contains 15 residues. The CDR3 reads CASSPRTGEMETQYF. DNA for the CDR3: TGTGCCAGCTCACCCAGGACAGGCGAGATGGAGACCCAGTACTTC. Combining the CDR3 with reference TRBV18 and TRBJ2-5 gives the whole variable domain NAGVMQNPRHLVRRRGQEARLRCSPMKGHSHVYWYRQLPEEGLKFMVYLQKENIIDESGMPKERFSAEFPKEGPSILRIQQVVRGDSAAYFCASSPRTGEMETQYFGPGTRLLVL.